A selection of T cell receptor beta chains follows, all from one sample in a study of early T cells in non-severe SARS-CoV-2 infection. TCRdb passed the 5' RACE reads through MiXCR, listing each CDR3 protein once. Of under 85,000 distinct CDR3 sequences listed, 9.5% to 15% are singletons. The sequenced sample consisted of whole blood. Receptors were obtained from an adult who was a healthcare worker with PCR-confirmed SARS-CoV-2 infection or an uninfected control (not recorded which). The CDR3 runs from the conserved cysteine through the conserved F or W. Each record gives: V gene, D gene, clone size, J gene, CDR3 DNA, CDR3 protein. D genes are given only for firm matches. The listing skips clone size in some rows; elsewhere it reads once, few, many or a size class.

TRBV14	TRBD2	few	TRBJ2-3	TGTGCCAGCAGCCAAGATCTTGCTTTGGTAGCGGGGAGCACAGATACGCAGTATTTT	CASSQDLALVAGSTDTQYF
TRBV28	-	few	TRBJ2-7	TGTGCCAGCATCCTCCATAGTTTC	CASILHSF
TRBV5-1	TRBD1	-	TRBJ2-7	TGCGCCAGCAGCCTAGGACAGGGGGCATCCTACGAGCAGTACTTC	CASSLGQGASYEQYF
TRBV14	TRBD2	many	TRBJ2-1	TGTGCCAGCAGCCAAGTTCTAGCGGGCAACAATGAGCAGTTCTTC	CASSQVLAGNNEQFF
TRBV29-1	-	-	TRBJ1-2	TGCAGCGTTGAAACCGGGTCTAACTATGGCTACACCTTC	CSVETGSNYGYTF
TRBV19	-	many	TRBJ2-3	TGTGCCAGTAGTCGGACGAGGGGAGGTACGCAGTATTTT	CASSRTRGGTQYF
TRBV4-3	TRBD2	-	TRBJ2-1	TGCGCCAGCAGCCGCTATTCGGGGACTAGCGGGAGCTCCTACAATGAGCAGTTCTTC	CASSRYSGTSGSSYNEQFF
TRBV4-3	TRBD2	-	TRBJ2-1	TGCGCCAGCAGCCAAGAACTACTAGCGGGGAACAATGAGCAGTTCTTC	CASSQELLAGNNEQFF
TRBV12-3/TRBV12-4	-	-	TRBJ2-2	TGTGCCAGCAGTTTTGAGGGGAACACCGGGGAGCTGTTTTTT	CASSFEGNTGELFF
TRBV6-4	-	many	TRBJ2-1	TGTGCCAGCAGTGAGAGTACAGGGAGCAATGAGCAGTTCTTC	CASSESTGSNEQFF
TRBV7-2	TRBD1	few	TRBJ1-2	TGTGCCAGCAGCCCAGGGACAGGGGTAAACTATGGCTACACCTTC	CASSPGTGVNYGYTF
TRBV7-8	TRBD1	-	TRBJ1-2	TGTGCCAGCAGCCTACGACAGGGAAGCAACTATGGCTACACCTTC	CASSLRQGSNYGYTF
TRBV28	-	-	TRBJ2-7	TGTGCCAGCAGTTTGCCAGGGACGCCCTACGAGCAGTACTTC	CASSLPGTPYEQYF
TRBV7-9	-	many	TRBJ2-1	TGTGCCATCCAAATCCCAACCCCGTCCACAGACAATGAGCAGTTCTTC	CAIQIPTPSTDNEQFF
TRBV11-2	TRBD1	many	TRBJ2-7	TGTGCCAGCAGCTACAGGGGCGAGGAGTCCTACGAGCAGTACTTC	CASSYRGEESYEQYF
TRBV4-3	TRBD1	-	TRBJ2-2	TGCGCCAGCAGCCAAGTGGAACAGGGGGCGACCGGGGAGCTGTTTTTT	CASSQVEQGATGELFF
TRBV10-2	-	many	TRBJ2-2	TGCGCCAGCAGTGAGTCGAGTCGAGCGACCCCTGACACCGGGGAGCTGTTTTTT	CASSESSRATPDTGELFF
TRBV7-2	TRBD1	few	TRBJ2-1	TGTGCCAGCAGCTTGGTGGGGACAGTGGACAATGAGCAGTTCTTC	CASSLVGTVDNEQFF
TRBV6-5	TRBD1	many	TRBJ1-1	TGTGCCAGCAGTTACAGGGGGCAGGTAACTGAAGCTTTCTTT	CASSYRGQVTEAFF
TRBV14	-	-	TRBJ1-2	TGTGCCAGCAGCCAAGATAAGCACACTAACTATGGCTACACCTTC	CASSQDKHTNYGYTF
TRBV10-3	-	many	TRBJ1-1	TGTGCCATCCGGGCGGTAAACACTGAAGCTTTCTTT	CAIRAVNTEAFF
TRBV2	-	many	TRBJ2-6	TGTGCCAGCAAACCCGGCACTGGGGCCAACGTCCTGACTTTC	CASKPGTGANVLTF
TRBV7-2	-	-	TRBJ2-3	TGTGCCACCTCGTTATTAGCTAGCACAGATACGCAGTATTTT	CATSLLASTDTQYF
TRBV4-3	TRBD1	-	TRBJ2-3	TGCGCCAGCAGCCAGACCGGGACAGGGGAAGCAGATACGCAGTATTTT	CASSQTGTGEADTQYF
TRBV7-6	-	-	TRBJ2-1	TGTGCCAGCAGCTTAGCGATGGATGAGCAGTTCTTC	CASSLAMDEQFF
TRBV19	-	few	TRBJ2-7	TGTGCCAGTAGTATATCCGACGGATCCTACGAGCAGTACTTC	CASSISDGSYEQYF
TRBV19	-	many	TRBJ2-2	TGTGCCAGTAGTCCAGCTAGGACCGGGGAGCTGTTTTTT	CASSPARTGELFF
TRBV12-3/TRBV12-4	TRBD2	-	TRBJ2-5	TGTGCCAGCAGTTTAGCGGTGAACGGGGGGTTGTCACAAGAGACCCAGTACTTC	CASSLAVNGGLSQETQYF
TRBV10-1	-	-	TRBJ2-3	TGCGCCAGCAACCAAAGGACTACAGATACGCAGTATTTT	CASNQRTTDTQYF
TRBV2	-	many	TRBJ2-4	TGTGCCAGCACTACACTCCGGACCTTCGGGACCATTCAGTACTTC	CASTTLRTFGTIQYF
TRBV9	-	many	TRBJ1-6	TGTGCCAGCAGCGTAGTGGGGACTTGGGATTCACCCCTCCACTTT	CASSVVGTWDSPLHF